What follows describes a single TCR beta chain. Its antigen is still unknown. The record has no base qualities; no much larger clone is one base away. TCRbeta CDR3 regions were amplified from genomic DNA by means of the immunoSEQ Assay, a bias-controlled multiplex PCR. In the authors' own workflow: Within the assay, amplification of reference gene primers was used to estimate how many nucleated cells each sample contained. Sequence reads were collapsed and filtered to measure the absolute abundance of every unique TCRbeta CDR3 rearrangement. For each sample, productive Simpson clonality was calculated by taking the square root of Simpson's diversity index across productive rearrangements. The table was pulled from immuneACCESS by TCRdb, which kept in-frame rearrangements only. Such tables lose some clones; where checked, under half of the loss comes from unresolved V genes, and the rest has no known cause. That table furnishes V, J and clone size, whereas the DNA furnished D and trimming. Present in this sample are about 44,000 clones, around 87% of which were seen just once. Clones ranked in the top ten supply around 20% of the sample.

V drops 6 bases and J drops 0 bases, leaving 14 bases in between. CDR1 and CDR2 (MNHEY, SVGEGT) derive from the germline V gene. Spanning cysteine to phenylalanine, the CDR3 consists of 15 amino acids. Just CDR3 DNA is preserved here, 45 bases in frame from base 1. This sample was taken from a study of blood T cell repertoires in COVID-19 (dated by TCRdb to about 2020). Regarding the study in general: Samples from collaborators originated in the United States, Italy and Spain and spanned both the acute and convalescent phases of COVID-19. The material from the prospective study consisted of cDNA or gDNA derived from T cells, B-cell-depleted T cells, or PBMCs. Subjects who had been exposed to COVID-19, were actively infected with it, or had recovered from it provided the deeply sampled blood TCRbeta repertoires that made up the dataset. A freely available public database, intended as a resource for researchers studying the immune response to SARS-CoV-2, is where the repertoires were released. The samples were drawn from the first 160 participants of the ongoing ImmuneRACE study and from some 1,300 subjects provided by 6 global collaborators. Nearly every sample came with metadata listing a de-identified subject ID, COVID-19 status, age in years and sex. Where available, HLA class I and class II types were taken from metadata supplied by the sample provider and were not determined by assay-based typing.

Findings and caveats that apply to the study as a whole: The amount of clinical and demographic metadata varied by source and participant and was provided uncurated.

Each collaborating institution followed its own protocols to collect whole blood in K2EDTA tubes. For TCRbeta analysis, collaborators shipped samples in one of three forms: frozen whole blood, isolated PBMCs, or DNA extracted from either of those sample types. The sequence derives from a woman older than 75 in a cohort sampled during active or convalescent COVID-19. The rearranged chain carries TRBV6-2 or TRBV6-3 and TRBJ1-1; no confident D gene assignment can be made. The sequenced material came from peripheral blood. The base sequence is TGTGCCAGCAGCCCCCCTACAGTCATGAACACTGAAGCTTTCTTT. Its product reads: CASSPPTVMNTEAFF.